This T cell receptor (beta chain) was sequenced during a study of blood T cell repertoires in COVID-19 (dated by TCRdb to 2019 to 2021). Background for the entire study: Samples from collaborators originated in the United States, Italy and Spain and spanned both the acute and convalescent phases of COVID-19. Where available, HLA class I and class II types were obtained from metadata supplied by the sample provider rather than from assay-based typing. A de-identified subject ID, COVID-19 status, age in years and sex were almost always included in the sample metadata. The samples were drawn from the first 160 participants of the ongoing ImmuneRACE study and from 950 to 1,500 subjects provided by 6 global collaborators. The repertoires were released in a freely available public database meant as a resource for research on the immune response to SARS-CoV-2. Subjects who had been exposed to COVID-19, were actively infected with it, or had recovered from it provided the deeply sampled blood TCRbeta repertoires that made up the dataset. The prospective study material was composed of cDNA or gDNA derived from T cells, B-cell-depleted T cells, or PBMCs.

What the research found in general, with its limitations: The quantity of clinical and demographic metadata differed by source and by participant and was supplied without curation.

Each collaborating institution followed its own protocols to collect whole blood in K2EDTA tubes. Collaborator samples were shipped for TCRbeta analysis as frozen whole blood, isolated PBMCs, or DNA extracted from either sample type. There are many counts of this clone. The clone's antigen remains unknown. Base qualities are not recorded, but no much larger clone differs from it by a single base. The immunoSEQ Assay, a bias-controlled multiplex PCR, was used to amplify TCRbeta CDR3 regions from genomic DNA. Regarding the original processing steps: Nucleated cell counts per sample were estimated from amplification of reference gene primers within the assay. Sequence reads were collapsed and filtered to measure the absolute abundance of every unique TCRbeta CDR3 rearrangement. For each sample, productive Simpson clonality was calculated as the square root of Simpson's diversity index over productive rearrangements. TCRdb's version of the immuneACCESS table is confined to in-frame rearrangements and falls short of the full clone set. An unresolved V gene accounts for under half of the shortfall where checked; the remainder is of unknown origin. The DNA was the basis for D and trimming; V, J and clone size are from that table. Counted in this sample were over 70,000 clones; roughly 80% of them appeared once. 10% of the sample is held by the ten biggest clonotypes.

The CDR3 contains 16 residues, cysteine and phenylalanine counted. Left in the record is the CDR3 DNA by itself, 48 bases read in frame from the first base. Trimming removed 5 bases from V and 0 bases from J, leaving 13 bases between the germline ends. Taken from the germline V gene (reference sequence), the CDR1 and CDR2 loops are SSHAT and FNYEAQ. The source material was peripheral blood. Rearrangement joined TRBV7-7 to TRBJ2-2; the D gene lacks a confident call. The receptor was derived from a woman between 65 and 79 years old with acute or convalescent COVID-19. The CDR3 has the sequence CASSPHHISNTGELFF. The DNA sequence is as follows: TGTGCCAGCAGCCCTCACCACATTTCGAACACCGGGGAGCTGTTTTTT.